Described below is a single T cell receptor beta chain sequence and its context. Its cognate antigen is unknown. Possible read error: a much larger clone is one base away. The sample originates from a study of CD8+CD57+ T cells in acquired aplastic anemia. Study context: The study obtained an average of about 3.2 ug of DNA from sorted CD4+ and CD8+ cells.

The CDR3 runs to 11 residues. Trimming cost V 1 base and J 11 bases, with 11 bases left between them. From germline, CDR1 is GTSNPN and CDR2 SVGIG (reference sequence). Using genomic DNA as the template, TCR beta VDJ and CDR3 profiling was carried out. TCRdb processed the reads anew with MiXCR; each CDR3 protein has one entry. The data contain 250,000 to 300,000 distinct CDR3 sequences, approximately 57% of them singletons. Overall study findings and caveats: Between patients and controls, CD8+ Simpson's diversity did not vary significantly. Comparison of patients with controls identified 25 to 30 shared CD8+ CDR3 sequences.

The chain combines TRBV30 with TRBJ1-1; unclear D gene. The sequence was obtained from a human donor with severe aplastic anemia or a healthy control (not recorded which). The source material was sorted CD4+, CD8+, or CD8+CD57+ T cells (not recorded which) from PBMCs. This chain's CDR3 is CAWSGSANAFF. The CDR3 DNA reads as TGTGCCTGGAGTGGCAGCGCCAACGCTTTCTTT.